This T cell receptor beta chain was recorded in a study of cytomegalovirus exposure and HLA in healthy donors. Turning to this clone: At one end the junction does not follow the germline gene, possibly because of a read error.

Looked up from germline, CDR1 is SEHNR and CDR2 is FQNEAQ (reference sequence). CDR3 length equals 16 residues. PCR was performed using 60 Vbeta and 13 Jbeta primers. Using immunoSEQ multiplex PCR, the repertoire was profiled, and TCRdb retains in-frame clones only, with some absent. The sample includes about 150,000 clones, under 90% of them seen just once. J is TRBJ1-1 and V is TRBV7-9, with TRBD1 matching 11 bases. The sequenced sample consisted of PBMCs. This receptor was taken from a man aged 18 to 29 in good health and CMV-seronegative. CDR3: CSSSRGQGESNTEAFF. In DNA form, the CDR3 reads TGTTCCAGCAGCCGGGGACAGGGGGAAAGCAACACTGAAGCTTTCTTT.